This T cell receptor beta chain came from a study of T-cell memory formation after mild COVID-19. Turning to the study itself: Largely, TCR clusters stayed within a single donor.

The CDR3 length is 14 residues. With 1 base removed from V and 9 bases from J, the gap between germline ends came to 13 bases. CDR1 DFQATT and CDR2 SNEGSKA come from the germline V gene (reference sequence). Whole-study findings and limits: Pre-infection memory harbored some responding clones, suggesting cross-reactive memory joined. Clones from the second wave (peaking day 37) had unconfirmed SARS-CoV-2 specificity.

In regard to this clonotype: Its antigen remains unknown.

A single record per CDR3 protein comes from TCRdb applying MiXCR to the 5' RACE reads. The sample shows approximately 350,000 distinct CDR3 sequences, about 15% of them seen only once. The specimen was PBMCs or a T cell subset sorted from them (not recorded which). The chain is built from TRBV20-1 and TRBJ1-6; D unclear. The receptor comes from a man younger than 35 who had mild COVID-19 (a few samples of this study predate the infection). Cell type and time point are not known. The CDR3 DNA reads TGCAGTGCTAGAGTCCCACACAAGCTTTCACCCCTCCACTTT. The encoded protein is CSARVPHKLSPLHF.